The 14 T cell receptor beta chains below come from one sample, sequenced in a study of molecular identifiers for immune sequencing clone quantification. TCRdb used MiXCR to reprocess the PCR reads, holding one entry per CDR3 protein. The table has hundreds of thousands of distinct CDR3 sequences, about 25% seen once. The specimen sequenced was naive CD8+ T cells from blood, with Jurkat cell RNA spiked in. The subset was: FACS-sorted CD8+CD4-CCR7+CD45RA+ naive T cells. These receptor sequences come from a human donor in good health. Some libraries in this study had Jurkat cell RNA spiked in.

The count of this clonotype is one. V usage is TRBV29-1 and J usage is TRBJ2-1, with D unclear. There are 12 residues in the CDR3. CDR1 and CDR2 from the germline V gene are SQVTM and ANQGSEA. Trimming cost V 5 bases and J 8 bases, with 13 bases left between them. The CDR3 here is CSVLLPTYEQFF. CDR3 nucleotide sequence: TGCAGCGTTCTCCTACCAACTTATGAGCAGTTCTTC.

This chain connects TRBV5-8 to TRBJ2-7; D is ambiguous. V shed 2 bases and J shed 2 bases, with 11 bases lying between them. The length of the CDR3 is 14 residues. The germline gives CDR1 SGHTS, CDR2 YDEGEE. The CDR3 is CASSFAPGTYEQYF. The CDR3 DNA sequence: TGTGCCAGCAGCTTTGCCCCGGGTACCTACGAGCAGTACTTC.

This clonotype was observed a few times. In DNA form, the CDR3 reads TGCAGTGCTTACTTCCGGGACCTCCATTTCTCCTATAATTCACCCCTCCACTTT. It specifies CSAYFRDLHFSYNSPLHF. This rearrangement joins TRBV20-1 to TRBJ1-6, with D tentatively TRBD1 (5 bases). CDR3 size: 18 residues. Between the trimmed V and J ends, which lost 5 bases and 0 bases, there was a span of 20 bases. Germline V lookup: CDR1 DFQATT, CDR2 SNEGSKA (reference sequence).

This chain connects TRBV9 to TRBJ1-5; maybe TRBD1 (6 bases). Looked up from germline, CDR1 is SGDLS and CDR2 is YYNGEE. Trimming left V 3 bases short and J 4 bases short, with 11 bases between. The CDR3 loop spans 14 amino acids. CDR3 in DNA: TGTGCCAGCAGCGCAGGGGACCGGAATCAGCCCCAGCATTTT. Amino acid sequence: CASSAGDRNQPQHF.

This clonotype was detected only a few times. The CDR3 nucleotides are TGTGCCAGCAGCGTAGGGTTAGGCGTCAGTGAAAAACTGTTTTTT. Translating gives CASSVGLGVSEKLFF. The chain uses TRBV9 and TRBJ1-4; D gene ambiguous. Trimming pared 0 bases from V and 7 bases from J, leaving 13 bases between. The CDR3 loop spans 15 amino acids. Germline V gene sequence: CDR1 SGDLS, CDR2 YYNGEE.

Regarding this clonotype: One end of the junction does not line up with germline, which may come from a read error. The rearrangement uses TRBV27 and TRBJ1-2, with no clear D. This CDR3 is 13 amino acids long. The V gene's germline CDR1 is MNHEY and CDR2 SMNVEV (reference sequence). CDR3 residues: CASGFRSNYGYTF. CDR3 DNA sequence: TGTGCCAGCGGTTTTCGGTCCAACTATGGCTACACCTTC.

This clonotype was detected a few times. J is TRBJ1-5 and V is TRBV7-9, with D possibly TRBD1 on 6 matching bases. CDR1 and CDR2 from the germline V gene are SEHNR and FQNEAQ (reference sequence). This CDR3 is built from 13 residues. The germline V and J ends were trimmed by 4 bases and 5 bases, with 9 bases remaining between them. CDR3 residues: CASSSQGDQPQHF. In nucleotides, the CDR3 is TGTGCCAGCAGCTCACAGGGTGATCAGCCCCAGCATTTT.

Turning to this clonotype: This may arise from a read error, as a much more abundant clone is one base away. This chain uses TRBV29-1 with TRBJ2-2; 7 nucleotides line up with TRBD1. The CDR3 has 13 amino acids. The germline CDR1 and CDR2 sequences are SQVTM and ANQGSEA. The CDR3 coding sequence is TGCGGCGGTGACACCGGGACAGCCGGGGAGCTGTTTTTT. Amino acid sequence: CGGDTGTAGELFF.

The chain combines TRBV4-3 with TRBJ1-1; possibly TRBD1 for D (6 bases). CDR1 and CDR2 (germline): LGHNA, YSLEER. Trimming pared 1 base from V and 5 bases from J, leaving 14 bases between. The CDR3 loop spans 15 amino acids. The CDR3 DNA follows: TGCGCCAGCAGCCAAGGCAGGGGCTGGGAAACTGAAGCTTTCTTT. Translating gives CASSQGRGWETEAFF.

This clonotype was detected many times. The genes are TRBV14 and TRBJ1-1; D gene unclear. Germline loops: CDR1 SGHDN, CDR2 FVKESK. The CDR3 runs to 13 residues. V was trimmed by 3 bases and J by 1 base, leaving 6 bases between them. In nucleotides, the CDR3 is TGTGCCAGCAGCCACTACAGGAACACTGAAGCTTTCTTT. Translating it yields CASSHYRNTEAFF. The variable domain in full, completed from reference TRBV14 and TRBJ1-1, reads EAGVTQFPSHSVIEKGQTVTLRCDPISGHDNLYWYRRVMGKEIKFLLHFVKESKQDESGMPNNRFLAERTGGTYSTLKVQPAELEDSGVYFCASSHYRNTEAFFGQGTRLTVV.

This clonotype came up a few times. The CDR3 region is CASSVWVGTEAFF. In DNA, the CDR3 is TGTGCCAGCAGCGTATGGGTGGGCACTGAAGCTTTCTTT. The chain is built from TRBV9 and TRBJ1-1; D is unresolved. Germline V gene lookup returns CDR1 SGDLS and CDR2 YYNGEE. CDR3 length: 13 residues. V was cut by 1 base and J by 4 bases, with 8 bases left in between.

This clonotype turned up a few times. V is TRBV7-9 and J is TRBJ2-1; D gene ambiguous. The CDR3 is made up of 15 amino acids. The germline V and J ends were trimmed by 2 bases and 2 bases, with 10 bases remaining between them. Germline V gene lookup returns CDR1 SEHNR and CDR2 FQNEAQ (reference sequence). This CDR3 is CASSLNSNPYNEQFF. CDR3 nucleotide sequence: TGTGCCAGCAGCTTAAACTCAAATCCCTACAATGAGCAGTTCTTC.

Many counts were recorded for this clonotype. The chain couples TRBV29-1 to TRBJ1-1; TRBD1 agrees at 8 bases. J lost 11 bases, V lost 5 bases, and 7 bases had no gene match. Germline V gene sequence: CDR1 SQVTM, CDR2 ANQGSEA. The CDR3 has 11 residues. This CDR3 is CSVPRGRDAFF. In nucleotides, the CDR3 is TGCAGCGTTCCCAGGGGGCGAGACGCTTTCTTT.

This rearrangement joins TRBV30 to TRBJ1-2, with 11 bases lining up with TRBD1. Trimming removed 0 bases from V and 6 bases from J; junction bases left unmatched: 12. CDR1 is GTSNPN and CDR2 is SVGIG in the germline V gene (reference sequence). The CDR3 is 17 residues long. The CDR3 DNA sequence: TGTGCCTGGAGTGTATGGAGCTTGGACAGGGGGCGGGATGGCTACACCTTC. Amino acids: CAWSVWSLDRGRDGYTF.